Below, one T cell receptor (beta chain) is given with its context. The data were obtained in a study of blood T cell repertoires in COVID-19. Libraries were prepared by immunoSEQ multiplex PCR; TCRdb keeps only in-frame clonotypes and omits some of them. The sample holds about 89,000 clones; 87% are singletons and the top ten take roughly 15%. The TCR comes from a male donor with acute or convalescent COVID-19. Source material: peripheral blood.

In DNA form, the CDR3 reads TGTGCCAGCAGGCCCTCGGGGGGTACGGGCCACGAGCAGTACTTC. This sequence encodes CASRPSGGTGHEQYF. The V and J genes are TRBV6-5 and TRBJ2-7, with 7 bases aligning to TRBD2. The trim removed 6 bases at V and 5 bases at J, leaving 13 bases unmatched. Germline CDR1 and CDR2: MNHEY and SVGAGI. CDR3 length: 15 residues.